The TCR beta chain under discussion was sequenced for a study of T cells after yellow fever vaccination. Study findings and constraints: Only a minor proportion of clonotypes was detected across both CD4 and CD8 compartments. Primary-vaccination clones mostly resurfaced post-booster (less than 98% CD4, approximately 87% CD8).

A process of 5'RACE template switching, which added a universal primer site and UMIs, was used to make TCR cDNA. TCRdb reprocessed the 5' RACE reads with MiXCR, giving one entry per CDR3 protein. Of some 550,000 distinct CDR3 sequences in the sample, 15% to 20% were seen once. The V gene lost 2 bases and the J gene lost 8 bases, with 14 bases spanning the gap. CDR3 length: 14 amino acids. Germline V gene data show CDR1 as SGHRS and CDR2 as YFSETQ. In regard to this clonotype: Its antigen remains unidentified.

The sequence came from a man aged 25 to 40 who received the YFV17D yellow fever vaccine. The V call is TRBV5-1, the J call TRBJ2-1; D may correspond to TRBD1 or TRBD2 (5 bases each). This material consisted of PBMCs, taken 15 days after the yellow fever booster vaccination. The CDR3 sequence is CASSFRDQEDEQFF. The DNA of the CDR3 is TGCGCCAGCAGCTTTAGGGACCAGGAGGATGAGCAGTTCTTC.